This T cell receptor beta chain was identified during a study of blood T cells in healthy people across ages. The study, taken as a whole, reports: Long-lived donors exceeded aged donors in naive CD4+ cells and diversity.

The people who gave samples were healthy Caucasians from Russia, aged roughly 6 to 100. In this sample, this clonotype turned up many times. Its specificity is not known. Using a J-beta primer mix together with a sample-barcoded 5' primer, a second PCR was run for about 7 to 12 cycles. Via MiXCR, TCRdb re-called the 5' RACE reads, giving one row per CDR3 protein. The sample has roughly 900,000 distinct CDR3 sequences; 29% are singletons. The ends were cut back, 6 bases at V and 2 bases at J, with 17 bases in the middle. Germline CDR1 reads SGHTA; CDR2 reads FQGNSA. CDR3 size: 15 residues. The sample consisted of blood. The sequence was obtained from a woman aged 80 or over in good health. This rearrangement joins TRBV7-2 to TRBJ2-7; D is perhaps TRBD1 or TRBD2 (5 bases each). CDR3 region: CASSFYPGTPYEQYF. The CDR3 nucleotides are TGTGCCAGCAGTTTTTACCCCGGGACGCCCTACGAGCAGTACTTC.